The clone carrying this TCR beta chain has a handful of counts. This entry is derived from a study of T-cell reconstitution after alpha-beta-depleted transplantation in children. The library targeted TCRbeta and was prepared with unique molecular identifiers. A single record per CDR3 protein comes from TCRdb applying MiXCR to the PCR reads. The sample consists of nearly 550,000 distinct CDR3 sequences, around 17% of them appearing once. This CDR3 has 16 residues. The germline V and J ends were trimmed by 4 bases and 0 bases, with 16 bases remaining between them. Germline V gene data show CDR1 as SQVTM and CDR2 as ANQGSEA.

The sequencing here drew on PBMCs from the stem cell graft donor, taken from the stem cell graft. This clonotype was sampled from a human donor who donated a stem cell graft to a child with acute lymphoblastic leukemia. The chain couples TRBV29-1 to TRBJ1-5, with D possibly matching TRBD1 (5 bases). The CDR3 here is CSVGGVGGHSNQPQHF. The CDR3 region has the DNA TGCAGCGTTGGAGGGGTCGGAGGTCATAGCAATCAGCCCCAGCATTTT.